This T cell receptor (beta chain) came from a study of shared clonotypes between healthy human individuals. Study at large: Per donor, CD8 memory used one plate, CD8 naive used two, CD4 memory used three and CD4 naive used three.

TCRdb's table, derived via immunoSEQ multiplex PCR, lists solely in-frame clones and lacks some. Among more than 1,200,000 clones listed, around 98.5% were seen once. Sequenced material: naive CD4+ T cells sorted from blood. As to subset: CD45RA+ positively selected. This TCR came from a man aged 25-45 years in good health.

The CDR3 reads CASSPLHGFKNIQYF. The CDR3 nucleotides are TGTGCCAGCTCACCCCTCCACGGTTTCAAAAACATTCAGTACTTC. The chain carries TRBV18 and TRBJ2-4; no clear D. CDR1 KGHSH and CDR2 LQKENI come from the germline V gene. The CDR3 loop spans 15 amino acids. The V end was cut by 3 bases, the J end by 3 bases, with 12 bases between.